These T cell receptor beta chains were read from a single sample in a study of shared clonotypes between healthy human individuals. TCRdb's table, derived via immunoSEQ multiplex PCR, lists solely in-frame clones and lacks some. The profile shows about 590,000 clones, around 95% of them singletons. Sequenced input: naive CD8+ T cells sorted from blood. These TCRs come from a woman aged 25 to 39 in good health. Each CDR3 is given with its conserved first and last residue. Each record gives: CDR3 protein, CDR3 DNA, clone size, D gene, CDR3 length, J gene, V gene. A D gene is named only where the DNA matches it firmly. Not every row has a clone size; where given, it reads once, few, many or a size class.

CDR3: CASSLVGQGEETQYF
DNA: TGTGCCAGCAGCTTGGTGGGACAGGGGGAAGAGACCCAGTACTTC
size: once
D: TRBD1
length: 15
J: TRBJ2-5
V: TRBV5-4

CDR3: CASSFRRAGDNEQFF
DNA: TGTGCCAGTAGTTTTCGGCGGGCGGGAGACAATGAGCAGTTCTTC
size: NA
D: TRBD2
length: 15
J: TRBJ2-1
V: TRBV19

CDR3: CSVEDVTSDGYTF
DNA: TGCAGCGTTGAAGATGTAACCAGCGATGGCTACACCTTC
size: NA
D: NA
length: 13
J: TRBJ1-2
V: TRBV29-1

CDR3: CASSQVPRDRYFIAFF
DNA: TGCGCCAGCAGCCAAGTTCCCCGGGACAGGTATTTTATAGCTTTCTTT
size: NA
D: TRBD1
length: 16
J: TRBJ1-1
V: TRBV4-1

CDR3: CASSFRANEKLFF
DNA: TGTGCCAGCAGTTTCAGGGCCAATGAAAAACTGTTTTTT
size: NA
D: NA
length: 13
J: TRBJ1-4
V: TRBV27

CDR3: CASSEIPANNQPQHF
DNA: TGTGCCAGCAGTGAAATTCCAGCTAACAATCAGCCCCAGCATTTT
size: NA
D: NA
length: 15
J: TRBJ1-5
V: TRBV2

CDR3: CASTGDSNQPQHF
DNA: TGTGCCAGCACTGGGGACAGCAATCAGCCCCAGCATTTT
size: NA
D: NA
length: 13
J: TRBJ1-5
V: TRBV16

CDR3: CASSVDPSSYNEQFF
DNA: TGTGCCAGCAGCGTGGACCCCAGCTCCTACAATGAGCAGTTCTTC
size: NA
D: NA
length: 15
J: TRBJ2-1
V: TRBV7-2

CDR3: CASSELGQGSYEQYF
DNA: TGTGCCAGCAGTGAACTAGGACAGGGGTCCTACGAGCAGTACTTC
size: NA
D: TRBD1
length: 15
J: TRBJ2-7
V: TRBV6-1

CDR3: CASSRVGGSGFYEQYF
DNA: TGCGCCAGCAGCCGGGTCGGCGGGAGTGGGTTCTACGAGCAGTACTTC
size: NA
D: TRBD2
length: 16
J: TRBJ2-7
V: TRBV4-1

CDR3: CASSWASGSYEQYF
DNA: TGTGCCAGCAGCTGGGCTAGCGGGAGTTACGAGCAGTACTTC
size: NA
D: TRBD2
length: 14
J: TRBJ2-7
V: TRBV7-9

CDR3: CASSPFGTIEQYF
DNA: TGTGCCAGCAGCCCATTCGGGACAATCGAGCAGTACTTC
size: NA
D: NA
length: 13
J: TRBJ2-7
V: TRBV13

CDR3: CASSLRTGTEAFF
DNA: TGTGCCAGCAGTTTAAGGACCGGCACTGAAGCTTTCTTT
size: NA
D: NA
length: 13
J: TRBJ1-1
V: TRBV28

CDR3: CSVLPPLSAGNEQFF
DNA: TGCAGCGTCCTCCCGCCCCTCTCGGCGGGCAATGAGCAGTTCTTC
size: once
D: NA
length: 15
J: TRBJ2-1
V: TRBV29-1

CDR3: CASSPDRETQYF
DNA: TGTGCCAGCAGCCCGGACAGAGAGACCCAGTACTTC
size: NA
D: NA
length: 12
J: TRBJ2-5
V: TRBV4-2

CDR3: CASSLITDYEAFF
DNA: TGTGCCAGCAGCTTGATTACAGACTATGAAGCTTTCTTT
size: NA
D: NA
length: 13
J: TRBJ1-1
V: TRBV5-6

CDR3: CASSYQGSHAQYF
DNA: TGTGCCAGCAGTTACCAGGGAAGTCATGCGCAGTATTTT
size: NA
D: NA
length: 13
J: TRBJ2-3
V: TRBV6-5

CDR3: CASRNDKNIQYF
DNA: TGTGCCAGCAGAAATGACAAAAACATTCAGTACTTC
size: NA
D: NA
length: 12
J: TRBJ2-4
V: TRBV6-5

CDR3: CSRVFYSGANVLTF
DNA: TGTTCAAGGGTATTTTACTCTGGGGCCAACGTCCTGACTTTC
size: NA
D: NA
length: 14
J: TRBJ2-6
V: TRBV19

CDR3: CASASDGGNEQFF
DNA: TGTGCCAGCGCTTCGGATGGTGGAAATGAGCAGTTCTTC
size: NA
D: NA
length: 13
J: TRBJ2-1
V: TRBV7-7

CDR3: CASCWSVSRSGELFF
DNA: TGTGCCAGCTGTTGGTCGGTCAGTCGGTCCGGGGAGCTGTTTTTT
size: NA
D: NA
length: 15
J: TRBJ2-2
V: TRBV5-8

CDR3: CASSEAGPILYRTTQETQYF
DNA: TGTGCCAGCAGTGAAGCGGGCCCTATACTTTATAGGACCACCCAAGAGACCCAGTACTTC
size: NA
D: NA
length: 20
J: TRBJ2-5
V: TRBV2

CDR3: CAIEDSDTQYF
DNA: TGTGCCATCGAAGATTCTGATACGCAGTATTTT
size: NA
D: NA
length: 11
J: TRBJ2-3
V: TRBV10-3

CDR3: CASSLIGPAGAYEQYF
DNA: TGTGCCAGCAGCTTAATCGGCCCGGCGGGAGCCTACGAGCAGTACTTC
size: NA
D: TRBD2
length: 16
J: TRBJ2-7
V: TRBV7-3

CDR3: CASSLGTSGSRETQYF
DNA: TGTGCCAGCAGCCTCGGGACTAGCGGGAGTCGAGAGACCCAGTACTTC
size: NA
D: TRBD2
length: 16
J: TRBJ2-5
V: TRBV13

CDR3: CASSLSFPTPGGIVEQYF
DNA: TGTGCCAGCAGTTTATCGTTTCCGACCCCCGGGGGAATCGTCGAGCAGTACTTC
size: NA
D: NA
length: 18
J: TRBJ2-7
V: TRBV27

CDR3: CASSLSKGAEAFF
DNA: TGTGCCAGCAGTTTATCGAAAGGAGCTGAAGCTTTCTTT
size: NA
D: NA
length: 13
J: TRBJ1-1
V: TRBV27

CDR3: CASSFGTGYEQYF
DNA: TGTGCCAGCAGCTTTGGGACAGGGTACGAGCAGTACTTC
size: NA
D: TRBD1
length: 13
J: TRBJ2-7
V: TRBV7-8

CDR3: CASSKYASGRRRDTQYF
DNA: TGTGCCAGCAGCAAGTACGCTAGCGGGAGGCGGCGGGATACGCAGTATTTT
size: once
D: TRBD2
length: 17
J: TRBJ2-3
V: TRBV9

CDR3: CASSDRGRGETQYF
DNA: TGTGCCAGCAGTGACAGGGGGAGAGGAGAGACCCAGTACTTC
size: few
D: TRBD1
length: 14
J: TRBJ2-5
V: TRBV25-1

CDR3: CASSILDGKFNQPQHF
DNA: TGTGCCAGTAGTATTTTGGACGGCAAATTCAATCAGCCCCAGCATTTT
size: NA
D: NA
length: 16
J: TRBJ1-5
V: TRBV19

CDR3: CASSLSLLGPDTEAFF
DNA: TGTGCCAGCAGTTTATCACTCCTGGGGCCGGACACTGAAGCTTTCTTT
size: NA
D: NA
length: 16
J: TRBJ1-1
V: TRBV28

CDR3: CASSGSGPLLNYGYTF
DNA: TGTGCCAGCAGCGGTAGCGGGCCACTCCTAAACTATGGCTACACCTTC
size: NA
D: NA
length: 16
J: TRBJ1-2
V: TRBV9

CDR3: CASSAPRRQYF
DNA: TGTGCCAGCAGTGCCCCCAGGCGTCAGTACTTC
size: NA
D: NA
length: 11
J: TRBJ2-4
V: TRBV6-1